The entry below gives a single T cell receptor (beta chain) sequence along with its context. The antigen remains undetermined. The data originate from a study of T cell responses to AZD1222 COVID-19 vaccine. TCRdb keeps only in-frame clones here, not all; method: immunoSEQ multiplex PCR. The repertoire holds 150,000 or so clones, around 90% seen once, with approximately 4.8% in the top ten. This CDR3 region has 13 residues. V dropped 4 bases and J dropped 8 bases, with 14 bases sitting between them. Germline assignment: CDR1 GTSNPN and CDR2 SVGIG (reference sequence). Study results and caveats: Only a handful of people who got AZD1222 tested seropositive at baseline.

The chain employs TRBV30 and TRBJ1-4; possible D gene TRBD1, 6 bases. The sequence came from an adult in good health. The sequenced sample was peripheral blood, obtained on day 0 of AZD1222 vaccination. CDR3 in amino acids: CAWMAGAKEKLFF. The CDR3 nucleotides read TGTGCCTGGATGGCGGGGGCCAAGGAAAAACTGTTTTTT. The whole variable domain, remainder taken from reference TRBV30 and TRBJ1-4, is SQTIHQWPATLVQPVGSPLSLECTVEGTSNPNLYWYRQAAGRGLQLLFYSVGIGQISSEVPQNLSASRPQDRQFILSSKKLLLSDSGFYLCAWMAGAKEKLFFGSGTQLSVL.